This T cell receptor beta chain emerged from a study of Tregs in tolerant kidney transplant recipients. The study's findings and limits: This study did not directly address biological reproducibility. Validation in larger populations is needed because few patients were studied. Tolerant patients' donor-specific Tregs expanded beyond overall Tregs, suggesting antigen-driven growth.

The CDR3 extends over 12 amino acids. The germline gives CDR1 MRHNA, CDR2 SNTAGT. Mixed chimerism was transient after nonmyeloablative marrow transplants from related graft donors. Only one count was recorded for this clone. Its matching antigen is unknown. The junction does not match germline at one end; this may be a read error. Only in-frame clones appear in the TCRdb table, and some are missing; sequencing was by immunoSEQ multiplex PCR. Of tens of thousands of clones listed, 80% to 95% are singletons. The sample was CD4+ T cells from blood (PBMCs), taken 12 months after the transplant. This TCR was recovered from a human patient who received a combined kidney and bone marrow transplant. Some T cells may possibly be graft donor cells. The V gene is TRBV6-4, the J gene TRBJ2-7; D uncertain. The CDR3 region has the DNA TGTGCCAGCATTGGAGTCCCCTATGAGCAGTACTTC. This encodes CASIGVPYEQYF.